Each of the 3 T cell receptor beta chains below was sequenced from the same sample in a study of siplizumab effects on memory and regulatory T cells. Assay: immunoSEQ multiplex PCR; the TCRdb copy retains only in-frame clones and omits some. The data hold 100,000 or so clones, with about 94% observed a single time. Sequenced: non-Treg CD4+ T cells sorted from blood. These receptors were obtained from a human donor in good health.

CDR3 amino acids: CASSQYWGVSNQPQHF. The CDR3 bases are TGCGCCAGCAGCCAATATTGGGGGGTTAGCAATCAGCCCCAGCATTTT. The J gene is TRBJ1-5, the V gene TRBV4-1; TRBD1 is a possible D gene (5 bases). The germline V and J ends were trimmed by 2 bases and 0 bases, with 11 bases remaining between them. The germline gives CDR1 MGHRA, CDR2 YSYEKL. CDR3 length equals 16 residues.

The gene calls are TRBV19 and TRBJ2-3; D might be TRBD1 (7 bases). The CDR3 has 15 amino acids. Trimming removed 6 bases at V and 0 bases at J, with 13 bases between. Germline V CDR1 and CDR2: LNHDA, SQIVND (reference sequence). The CDR3 region is CASRAGQQSTDTQYF. The CDR3 region has the DNA TGTGCCAGTAGGGCGGGACAGCAGAGCACAGATACGCAGTATTTT.

The genes are TRBV15 and TRBJ2-7, with D perhaps being TRBD1 or TRBD2 (6 bases each). The V end lost 4 bases, the J end lost 1 base, and 11 bases lay between the germline ends. The CDR3 loop spans 14 amino acids. CDR1 and CDR2 (germline): LNHNV, YYDKDF (reference sequence). Here the CDR3 DNA reads TGTGCCACCAGCATAGGAGGGGGTTCCTACGAGCAGTACTTC. Its translation: CATSIGGGSYEQYF. The full variable domain, rest sourced from reference TRBV15 and TRBJ2-7, is DAMVIQNPRYQVTQFGKPVTLSCSQTLNHNVMYWYQQKSSQAPKLLFHYYDKDFNNEADTPDNFQSRRPNTSFCFLDIRSPGLGDTAMYLCATSIGGGSYEQYFGPGTRLTVT.